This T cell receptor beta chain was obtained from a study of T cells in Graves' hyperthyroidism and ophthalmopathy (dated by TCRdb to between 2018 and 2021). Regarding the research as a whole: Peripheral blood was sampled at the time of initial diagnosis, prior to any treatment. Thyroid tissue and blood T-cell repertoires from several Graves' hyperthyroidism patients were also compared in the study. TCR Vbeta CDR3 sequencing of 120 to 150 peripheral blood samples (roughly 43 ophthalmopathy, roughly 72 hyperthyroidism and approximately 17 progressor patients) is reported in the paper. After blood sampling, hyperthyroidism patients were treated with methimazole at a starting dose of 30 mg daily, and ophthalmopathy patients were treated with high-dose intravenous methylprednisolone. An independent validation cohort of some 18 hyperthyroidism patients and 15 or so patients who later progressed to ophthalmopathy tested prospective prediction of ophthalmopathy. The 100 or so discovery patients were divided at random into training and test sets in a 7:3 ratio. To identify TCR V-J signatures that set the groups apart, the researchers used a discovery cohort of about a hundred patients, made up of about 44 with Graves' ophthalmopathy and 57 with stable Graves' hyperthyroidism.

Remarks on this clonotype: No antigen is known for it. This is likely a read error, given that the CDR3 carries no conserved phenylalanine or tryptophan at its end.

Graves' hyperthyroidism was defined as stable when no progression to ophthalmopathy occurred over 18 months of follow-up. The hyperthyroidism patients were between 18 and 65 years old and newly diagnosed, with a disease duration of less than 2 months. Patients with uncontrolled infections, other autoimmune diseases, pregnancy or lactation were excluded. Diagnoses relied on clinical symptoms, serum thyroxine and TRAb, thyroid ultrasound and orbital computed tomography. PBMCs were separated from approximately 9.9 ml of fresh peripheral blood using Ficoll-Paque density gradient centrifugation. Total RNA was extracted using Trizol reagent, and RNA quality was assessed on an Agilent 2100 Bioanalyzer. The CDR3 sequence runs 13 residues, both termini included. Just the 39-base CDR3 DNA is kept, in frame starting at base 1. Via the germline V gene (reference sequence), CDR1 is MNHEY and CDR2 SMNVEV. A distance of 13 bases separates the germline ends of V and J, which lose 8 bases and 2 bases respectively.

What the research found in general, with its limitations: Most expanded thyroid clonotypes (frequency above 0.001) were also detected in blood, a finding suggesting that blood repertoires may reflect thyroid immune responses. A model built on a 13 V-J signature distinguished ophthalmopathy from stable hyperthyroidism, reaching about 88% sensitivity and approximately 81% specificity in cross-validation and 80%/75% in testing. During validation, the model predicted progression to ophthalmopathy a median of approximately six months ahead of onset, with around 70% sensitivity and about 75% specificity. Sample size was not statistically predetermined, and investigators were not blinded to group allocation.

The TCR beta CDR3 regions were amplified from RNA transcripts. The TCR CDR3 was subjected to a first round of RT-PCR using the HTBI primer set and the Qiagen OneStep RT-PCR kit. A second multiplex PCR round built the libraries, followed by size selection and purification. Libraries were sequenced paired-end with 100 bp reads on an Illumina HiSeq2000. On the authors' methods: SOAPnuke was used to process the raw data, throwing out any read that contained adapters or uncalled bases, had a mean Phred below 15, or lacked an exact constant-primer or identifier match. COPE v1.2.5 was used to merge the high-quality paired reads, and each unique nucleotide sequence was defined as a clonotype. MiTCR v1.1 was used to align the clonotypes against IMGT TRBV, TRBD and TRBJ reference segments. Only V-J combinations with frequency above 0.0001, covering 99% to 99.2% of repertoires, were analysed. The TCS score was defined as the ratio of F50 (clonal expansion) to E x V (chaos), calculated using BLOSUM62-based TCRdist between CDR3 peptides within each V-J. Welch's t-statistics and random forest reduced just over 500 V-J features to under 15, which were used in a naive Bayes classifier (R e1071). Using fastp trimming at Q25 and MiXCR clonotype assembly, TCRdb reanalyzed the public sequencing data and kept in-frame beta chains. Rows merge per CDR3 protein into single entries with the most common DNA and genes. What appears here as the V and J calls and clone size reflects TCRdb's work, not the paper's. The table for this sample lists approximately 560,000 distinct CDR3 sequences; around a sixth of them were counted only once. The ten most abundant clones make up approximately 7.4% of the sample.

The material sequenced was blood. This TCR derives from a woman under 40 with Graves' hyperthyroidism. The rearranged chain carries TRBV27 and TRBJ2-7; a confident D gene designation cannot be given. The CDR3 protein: CASSWNEAYEQYL. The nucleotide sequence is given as TGTGCCAGCTCGTGGAACGAGGCCTACGAGCAGTACCTC.